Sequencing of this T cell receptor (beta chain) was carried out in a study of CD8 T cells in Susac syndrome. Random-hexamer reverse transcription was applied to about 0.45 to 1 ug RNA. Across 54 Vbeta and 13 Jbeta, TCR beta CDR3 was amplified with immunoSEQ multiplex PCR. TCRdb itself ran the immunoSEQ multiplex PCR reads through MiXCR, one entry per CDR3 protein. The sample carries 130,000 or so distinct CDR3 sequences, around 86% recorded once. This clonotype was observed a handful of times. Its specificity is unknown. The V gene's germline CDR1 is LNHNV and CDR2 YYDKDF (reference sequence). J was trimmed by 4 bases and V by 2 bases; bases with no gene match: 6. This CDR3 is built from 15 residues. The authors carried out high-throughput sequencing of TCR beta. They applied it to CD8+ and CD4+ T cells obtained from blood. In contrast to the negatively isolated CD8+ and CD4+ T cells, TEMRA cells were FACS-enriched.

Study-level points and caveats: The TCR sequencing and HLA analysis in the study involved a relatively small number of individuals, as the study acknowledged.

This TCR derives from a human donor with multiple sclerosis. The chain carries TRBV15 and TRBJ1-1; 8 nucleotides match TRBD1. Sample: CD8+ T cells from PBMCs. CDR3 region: CATSRIYRGGTEAFF. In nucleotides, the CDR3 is TGTGCCACCAGCAGAATTTACAGGGGGGGCACTGAAGCTTTCTTT.